This T cell receptor (beta chain) was sequenced during a study of early T cells in non-severe SARS-CoV-2 infection. V dropped 4 bases and J dropped 6; count of bases not matched to a gene: 15. Germline V lookup: CDR1 SGHRS, CDR2 YFSETQ. CDR3 length: 17 residues. This clonotype was detected many times. TCRdb itself ran the 5' RACE reads through MiXCR, one entry per CDR3 protein. The table has tens of thousands of distinct CDR3 sequences, roughly 5.9% seen once. Input material: whole blood. This TCR was recovered from an adult who was a healthcare worker with PCR-confirmed SARS-CoV-2 infection or an uninfected control (not recorded which). The V call is TRBV5-1, the J call TRBJ2-7, with TRBD2 matching over 11 bases. CDR3 sequence: CASSGANLLAGEGEQYF. The CDR3 DNA sequence: TGCGCCAGCAGCGGGGCTAACTTACTAGCGGGGGAAGGCGAGCAGTACTTC.